The 30 T cell receptor beta chains listed next were all sequenced from one sample in a study of blood T cell repertoires in COVID-19. Produced via immunoSEQ multiplex PCR; TCRdb's table is partial and in-frame only. The sample carries more than 95,000 clones, roughly 82% recorded once. Material: peripheral blood. These receptors were taken from a human donor in a cohort sampled during active COVID-19.

V usage is TRBV19 and J usage is TRBJ1-4, with a possible D match to TRBD1 (5 bases). Trimming took off 5 bases at V and 4 bases at J, with 17 bases between the two ends. This CDR3 region has 16 residues. Germline values: CDR1 LNHDA, CDR2 SQIVND (reference sequence). DNA for the CDR3: TGTGCCAGTAGTCCCCCCGGGGGAGCAGTTAATGAAAAACTGTTTTTT. Amino acids: CASSPPGGAVNEKLFF. The variable domain in full, with the rest retrieved from reference TRBV19 and TRBJ1-4, is DGGITQSPKYLFRKEGQNVTLSCEQNLNHDAMYWYRQDPGQGLRLIYYSQIVNDFQKGDIAEGYSVSREKKESFPLTVTSAQKNPTAFYLCASSPPGGAVNEKLFFGSGTQLSVL.

V and J are TRBV19 and TRBJ1-1; TRBD1 might be the D (5 bases). V was cut by 7 bases and J by 1 base, with 7 bases left in between. The CDR3 is made up of 12 amino acids. The germline gives CDR1 LNHDA, CDR2 SQIVND (reference sequence). For the CDR3, the DNA is TGTGCCAGTACCGACAGGAACACTGAAGCTTTCTTT. Translating it yields CASTDRNTEAFF.

V usage is TRBV7-8 and J usage is TRBJ2-2; TRBD2 matches at 13 bases. With 4 bases clipped from V and 4 bases from J, the junction kept 9 bases outside the gene matches. The CDR3 spans 18 residues. Per germline, CDR1 SGHVS and CDR2 FQNEAQ. The CDR3 coding sequence is TGTGCCAGCAGCTCTCGACTAGCGGGGGGCCTTGGCACCGGGGAGCTGTTTTTT. This sequence encodes CASSSRLAGGLGTGELFF. Supplemented by reference TRBV7-8 and TRBJ2-2, the full variable domain reads GAGVSQSPRYKVAKRGQDVALRCDPISGHVSLFWYQQALGQGPEFLTYFQNEAQLDKSGLPSDRFFAERPEGSVSTLKIQRTQQEDSAVYLCASSSRLAGGLGTGELFFGEGSRLTVL.

This chain connects TRBV6-1 to TRBJ1-2; no clear D. The CDR3 loop spans 16 amino acids. V was clipped by 3 bases and J by 3 bases, with 17 bases between them. Germline V gene data show CDR1 as MNHNS and CDR2 as SASEGT. The CDR3 loop reads CASSEVAGRVYYGYTF. The CDR3, as DNA: TGTGCCAGCAGTGAGGTCGCTGGGCGCGTATACTATGGCTACACCTTC.

This clone appeared once. The chain couples TRBV2 to TRBJ1-2, with D unclear. Trimming removed 8 bases from V and 2 bases from J, with 12 bases in between. Germline V gene lookup returns CDR1 SNHLY and CDR2 FYNNEI. This CDR3 region has 13 residues. The CDR3 loop is CASSMTGNYGYTF. CDR3 nucleotide sequence: TGTGCCAGCTCCATGACGGGGAACTATGGCTACACCTTC.

In nucleotides, the CDR3 is TGTGCCAGCAGTACTAAGGGGGCTGGAAATCAGCCCCAGCATTTT. Translating gives CASSTKGAGNQPQHF. The chain links TRBV6-2 or TRBV6-3 to TRBJ1-5, with 7 bases that match TRBD1. The J segment lost 4 bases and the V segment lost 5 bases, leaving 8 bases of the junction unmatched. The CDR3 consists of 15 residues. Germline values: CDR1 MNHEY, CDR2 SVGEGT.

This clone is a singleton in its sample. V usage is TRBV18 and J usage is TRBJ2-3, with TRBD1 matching over 10 bases. With 3 bases clipped from V and 4 bases from J, the junction kept 7 bases outside the gene matches. There are 16 residues in the CDR3. Germline CDR1 is KGHSH and CDR2 is LQKENI. The CDR3 DNA reads as TGTGCCAGCTCACCCTCGGGACAGGGGTTCCCAGATACGCAGTATTTT. It is translated as CASSPSGQGFPDTQYF.

The chain joins TRBV3-1 (or the pseudogene TRBV3-2) to TRBJ1-1; D is possibly TRBD1 (6 bases). Trimming cost V 2 bases and J 0 bases, with 10 bases left between them. The germline gives CDR1 LGHDT, CDR2 YNNKEL (reference sequence). The CDR3 sequence is 15 residues long. The CDR3 region is CASSQRTAMNTEAFF. For the CDR3, the DNA is TGTGCCAGCAGCCAAAGGACAGCCATGAACACTGAAGCTTTCTTT.

This clone appeared once. V usage is TRBV5-4 and J usage is TRBJ2-3; 8 nucleotides match TRBD2. With 0 bases clipped from V and 2 bases from J, the junction kept 8 bases outside the gene matches. The CDR3 loop spans 17 amino acids. In germline, CDR1 is SGHNT, CDR2 YYREEE (reference sequence). DNA for the CDR3: TGTGCCAGCAGCTTGGAACGGGGCGGGGGGTCCACAGATACGCAGTATTTT. Protein: CASSLERGGGSTDTQYF.

This clone was counted only a few times. The gene calls are TRBV6-2 or TRBV6-3 and TRBJ2-7; possible D gene TRBD2, 6 bases. V shed 2 bases and J shed 1 base, with 9 bases lying between them. The CDR3 is 14 amino acids. CDR1 and CDR2 (germline): MNHEY, SVGEGT. CDR3 sequence reads: CASSYAGPSYEQYF. CDR3 in DNA: TGTGCCAGCAGTTACGCGGGGCCTTCCTACGAGCAGTACTTC.

The CDR3 here is CASKRTGGTYEQYF. In DNA, the CDR3 is TGTGCCAGCAAGAGGACAGGGGGCACCTACGAGCAGTACTTC. This chain links TRBV6-6 with TRBJ2-7; TRBD1 aligns across 11 bases. CDR3 length equals 14 residues. Germline CDR1 reads MNHNY; CDR2 reads SVGAGI (reference sequence). Trimming took 7 bases from V and 2 from J; bases not matched to a gene: 4.

The V and J genes are TRBV6-5 and TRBJ2-1, with 13 bases aligning to TRBD2. V gave up 4 bases and J gave up 10 bases; unmatched junction bases: 7. From germline, CDR1 is MNHEY and CDR2 SVGAGI. The CDR3 extends over 15 amino acids. CDR3 residues: CASSSLAGGSAEQFF. Here the CDR3 DNA reads TGTGCCAGCAGTTCACTAGCGGGGGGGAGTGCAGAGCAGTTCTTC.

This chain's CDR3 is CASKGIGREKLFF. The CDR3 nucleotides are TGTGCCAGCAAGGGGATAGGGCGTGAAAAACTGTTTTTT. The gene calls are TRBV6-5 and TRBJ1-4, with a tentative D call TRBD1 (5 bases). The CDR3 is 13 residues long. Germline lookup yields CDR1 MNHEY and CDR2 SVGAGI. Trimming cost V 7 bases and J 7 bases, with 13 bases left between them.

In DNA form, the CDR3 reads TGCGCCAGCTCAATCGGGGGGAGGGAGGATGAAAAACTGTTTTTT. It is translated as CASSIGGREDEKLFF. V and J are TRBV5-1 and TRBJ1-4; a possible D gene is TRBD1 (5 bases). The CDR3 sequence is 15 residues long. The germline gives CDR1 SGHRS, CDR2 YFSETQ. V was clipped by 7 bases and J by 6 bases, with 19 bases between them. Combining the CDR3 with reference TRBV5-1 and TRBJ1-4 gives the whole variable domain KAGVTQTPRYLIKTRGQQVTLSCSPISGHRSVSWYQQTPGQGLQFLFEYFSETQRNKGNFPGRFSGRQFSNSRSEMNVSTLELGDSALYLCASSIGGREDEKLFFGSGTQLSVL.

The CDR3 protein is CASSIWGRGAYNEQFF. CDR3 DNA sequence: TGTGCCAGTAGTATCTGGGGCAGGGGGGCCTACAATGAGCAGTTCTTC. The J gene is TRBJ2-1, the V gene TRBV19, with D maybe TRBD1 (7 bases). There are 16 residues in the CDR3. V was cut by 3 bases and J by 2 bases, with 14 bases left in between. Germline CDR1 is LNHDA and CDR2 is SQIVND (reference sequence).

The V gene is TRBV30, the J gene TRBJ1-6, with TRBD1 as a possible D gene (5 bases). The CDR3 spans 14 residues. CDR1 and CDR2 from the germline V gene are GTSNPN and SVGIG (reference sequence). Trimming cost V 2 bases and J 2 bases, with 7 bases left between them. The CDR3 here is CAWSLGAYNSPLHF. The DNA of the CDR3 is TGTGCCTGGAGTCTAGGGGCCTATAATTCACCCCTCCACTTT.

The V and J genes are TRBV19 and TRBJ1-2; TRBD1 matches at 7 bases. The germline V gene encodes CDR1 LNHDA and CDR2 SQIVND (reference sequence). CDR3 length equals 13 residues. V lost 6 bases, J lost 4 bases, and 5 bases stayed unmatched. CDR3: CASSRDSLYGYTF. The CDR3, as DNA: TGTGCCAGTAGCCGGGACAGCCTCTATGGCTACACCTTC.

This sequence joins TRBV7-6 and TRBJ1-3; 8 bases agree with TRBD1. CDR3 length: 15 amino acids. Germline trimming cut 5 bases from V and 4 bases from J; bases unmatched to any gene: 7. Germline V lookup: CDR1 SGHVS, CDR2 FNYEAQ. The CDR3 protein is CASSKSGGDGNTIYF. The CDR3 region has the DNA TGTGCCAGCAGCAAATCAGGGGGCGACGGAAACACCATATATTTT.

This clone came up a few times. The V call is TRBV4-1, the J call TRBJ2-7; TRBD1 agrees at 9 bases. In germline, CDR1 is MGHRA, CDR2 YSYEKL. Trimming took 0 bases from V and 3 from J; bases not matched to a gene: 6. CDR3 length equals 16 residues. In DNA form, the CDR3 reads TGCGCCAGCAGCCAAGAAACCGGGACAGGGAGCTACGAGCAGTACTTC. Protein product: CASSQETGTGSYEQYF.

This chain uses TRBV2 with TRBJ2-1; D remains ambiguous. Trimming pared 4 bases from V and 8 bases from J, leaving 9 bases between. The CDR3 runs 12 residues. Germline V lookup: CDR1 SNHLY, CDR2 FYNNEI. In DNA, the CDR3 is TGTGCCAGCAGTGTCGGTAACTATGAGCAGTTCTTC. Protein: CASSVGNYEQFF.

This chain uses TRBV12-3 or TRBV12-4 with TRBJ2-7; D ambiguous. The V end was cut by 1 base, the J end by 4 bases, with 5 bases between. The CDR3 is 12 amino acids. CDR3 sequence: CASSLGAYEQYF. CDR3 in DNA: TGTGCCAGCAGTTTAGGGGCGTACGAGCAGTACTTC.

Remarks on this clone: The germline gene is not matched at one end of the junction; a read error may be the cause. The rearrangement uses TRBV7-7 and TRBJ2-3, with D tentatively TRBD1 (5 bases). This CDR3 has 16 residues. The germline CDR1 and CDR2 sequences are SSHAT and FNYEAQ (reference sequence). CDR3 sequence (DNA): TGTGCTAGCAGCTTAGATATCGGCAGGGCCACAGATACGCAGTATTTT. As protein: CASSLDIGRATDTQYF.

The J gene is TRBJ2-5, the V gene TRBV30; D may be TRBD2 (6 bases). The CDR3 covers 13 residues. Per germline, CDR1 GTSNPN and CDR2 SVGIG (reference sequence). Trimming removed 0 bases from V and 5 bases from J, with 10 bases in between. Here the CDR3 reads CAWSVTAGETQYF. CDR3 DNA: TGTGCCTGGAGTGTAACCGCGGGGGAGACCCAGTACTTC.

The chain has TRBV2 and TRBJ2-7, with TRBD1 matching over 7 bases. V lost 3 bases, J lost 3 bases, and 5 bases stayed unmatched. This CDR3 spans 14 amino acids. Germline lookup yields CDR1 SNHLY and CDR2 FYNNEI. The DNA of the CDR3 is TGTGCCAGCAGTGAGGGGACAGCCTTCTACGAGCAGTACTTC. It specifies CASSEGTAFYEQYF.

The V gene is TRBV5-4, the J gene TRBJ2-1; 7 bases map to TRBD2. The CDR3 is 15 residues long. Trimming removed 1 base from V and 4 bases from J; junction bases left unmatched: 5. In germline, CDR1 is SGHNT, CDR2 YYREEE (reference sequence). The CDR3 is CASSLRASGYNEQFF. In nucleotides, the CDR3 is TGTGCCAGCAGCTTGAGGGCTAGCGGATACAATGAGCAGTTCTTC. Using reference TRBV5-4 and TRBJ2-1 for the parts outside the CDR3, the full variable domain is ETGVTQSPTHLIKTRGQQVTLRCSSQSGHNTVSWYQQALGQGPQFIFQYYREEENGRGNFPPRFSGLQFPNYSSELNVNALELDDSALYLCASSLRASGYNEQFFGPGTRLTVL.

This rearrangement joins TRBV11-3 to TRBJ2-3; 10 nucleotides align to TRBD2. Per germline, CDR1 SGHNT and CDR2 YENEEA. Trimming took 3 bases from V and 0 from J; bases not matched to a gene: 9. There are 18 residues in the CDR3. The CDR3 bases are TGTGCCAGCAGCTTCTTAGCGGGGGGACCTTCTAGCACAGATACGCAGTATTTT. Its translation: CASSFLAGGPSSTDTQYF.

The chain joins TRBV11-2 to TRBJ1-1, with a possible D match to TRBD1 (6 bases). The germline V gene has CDR1 SGHAT and CDR2 FQNNGV. The CDR3 is 16 residues long. The V end lost 4 bases, the J end lost 4 bases, and 19 bases lay between the germline ends. The DNA for the CDR3 is TGTGCCAGCAGCTCCTCCACCGGGACATACCTCACTGAAGCTTTCTTT. It encodes CASSSSTGTYLTEAFF.

The chain employs TRBV30 and TRBJ2-7, with D unclear. The CDR3 is 14 amino acids. V was cut by 0 bases and J by 2 bases, with 11 bases left in between. Germline V gene data show CDR1 as GTSNPN and CDR2 as SVGIG (reference sequence). The DNA for the CDR3 is TGTGCCTGGAGTGTACGCCCAACGGCCTACGAGCAGTACTTC. Protein: CAWSVRPTAYEQYF.

This chain connects TRBV2 to TRBJ1-2, with 9 bases fitting TRBD1. The CDR3 is 15 residues long. The V and J ends lost 4 bases and 7 bases, in that order; junction bases with no gene match: 10. The V gene's germline CDR1 is SNHLY and CDR2 FYNNEI. CDR3 amino acids: CASSVRSGTGFGYTF. CDR3 sequence (DNA): TGTGCCAGCAGTGTGCGTAGTGGGACAGGGTTTGGCTACACCTTC.

In its sample, this clone was seen a few times. This specimen includes other DNA sequences encoding the same CDR3. The rearrangement uses TRBV5-1 and TRBJ1-5, with 7 bases matching TRBD1. Germline loops: CDR1 SGHRS, CDR2 YFSETQ. The CDR3 loop spans 16 amino acids. The V gene end was trimmed by 0 bases and the J gene end by 0 bases; junction bases not matched to a gene: 3. This CDR3 reads CASSLGAGGSNQPQHF. CDR3 bases: TGCGCCAGCAGCTTGGGGGCAGGGGGTAGCAATCAGCCCCAGCATTTT.